This is a list of T cell receptor beta chains from one sample in a study of cytomegalovirus exposure and HLA in healthy donors. The data were produced by immunoSEQ multiplex PCR, yet TCRdb's version contains in-frame clones alone and is incomplete. The data show 100,000 to 150,000 clones, and the top ten clones hold over 1.5%. The sample was PBMCs. Receptors were obtained from a man aged 18 to 30 in good health and CMV-seronegative. Each CDR3 is given with its conserved first and last residue. A D gene is named only where the DNA matches it firmly.

d_call | v_call | cdr3_aa
- | TRBV7-9 | CASSLGAGVYEQYF
TRBD2 | TRBV2 | CASSGRASGYEQYF
TRBD1 | TRBV4-3 | CASSRKNTGGGHEKLFF
- | TRBV28 | CASSLDRNSNQPQHF
- | TRBV30 | CAWRGRTAPWEQYF
- | TRBV7-3 | CASSLPLRVGTLNTEAFF
TRBD2 | TRBV5-1 | CASSGSGRETQYF
TRBD2 | TRBV7-2 | CASSLVTGLASNEQFF
- | TRBV19 | CATESGERGYTF
TRBD1 | TRBV4-3 | CASSQEGQGQGARTEAFF
- | TRBV7-2 | CASSLSLLYEQYF
- | TRBV11-2 | CASSLVESEQYF
TRBD2 | TRBV27 | CASSLRSGGAGETQYF
TRBD1 | TRBV7-9 | CASSLEDRDYEQYF
- | TRBV11-3 | CASSLAGQINQPQHF
- | TRBV29-1 | CSVPRAANEQFF
TRBD2 | TRBV4-2 | CASSQERREGHESFF